The 26 T cell receptor beta chains given below trace back to one sample, sequenced in a study of shared clonotypes between healthy human individuals. Sequencing used immunoSEQ multiplex PCR; TCRdb keeps in-frame clones, though not all of them. This repertoire shows 800,000 to 950,000 clones, approximately 97% found once; its top ten account for less than 0.25%. Naive-designated CD8 cells lacked CD45RO, were positively enriched for CCR7, and omitted terminally differentiated effector memory CD45RA+ cells. The sample was naive CD8+ T cells sorted from blood. These receptors were taken from a man aged 30 to 45 in good health.

The J gene is TRBJ2-3, the V gene TRBV27, with 12 bases fitting TRBD1. Trimming at V came to 5 bases and at J to 6 bases, leaving 9 bases not matched to a gene. Looked up from germline, CDR1 is MNHEY and CDR2 is SMNVEV (reference sequence). CDR3 length: 16 residues. The CDR3 DNA sequence: TGTGCCAGCAGTCCCCCCGGGACAGGGGGCTTCGATACGCAGTATTTT. It specifies CASSPPGTGGFDTQYF.

This clone was detected once. The chain links TRBV5-4 to TRBJ1-1; weak D call: TRBD1 (5 bases). Germline-derived CDR1 and CDR2 are SGHNT and YYREEE (reference sequence). With 10 bases removed from V and 1 base from J, the gap between germline ends came to 11 bases. This CDR3 is 12 amino acids long. For the CDR3, the DNA is TGTGCCTGGGGGGGGTCGAACACTGAAGCTTTCTTT. This gives the protein CAWGGSNTEAFF. Full variable domain (rest looked up from reference TRBV5-4 and TRBJ1-1): ETGVTQSPTHLIKTRGQQVTLRCSSQSGHNTVSWYQQALGQGPQFIFQYYREEENGRGNFPPRFSGLQFPNYSSELNVNALELDDSALYLCAWGGSNTEAFFGQGTRLTVV.

The chain uses TRBV29-1 and TRBJ2-1; TRBD1 aligns across 7 bases. Trimming took 7 bases from V and 0 from J; bases not matched to a gene: 6. The CDR3 covers 14 residues. Germline V lookup: CDR1 SQVTM, CDR2 ANQGSEA. DNA of the CDR3: TGCAGCGCCTCCGGACAGGCCTCCTACAATGAGCAGTTCTTC. It is translated as CSASGQASYNEQFF.

The V call is TRBV5-4, the J call TRBJ2-7; D unresolved. V shed 3 bases and J shed 5 bases, with 12 bases lying between them. Germline CDR1 and CDR2: SGHNT and YYREEE (reference sequence). CDR3 length equals 13 residues. In DNA, the CDR3 is TGTGCCAGCAGCTCACTGGCCCTTGACGAGCAGTACTTC. Its translation: CASSSLALDEQYF.

CDR3 bases: TGTGCCAGCAGCAAAGGTAGCCGAGACGGCTACGAGCAGTACTTC. Its translation: CASSKGSRDGYEQYF. V usage is TRBV21-1 and J usage is TRBJ2-7; the table's D call, TRBD2, has no DNA check behind it. TRBV21-1 is described as a pseudogene. The CDR3 runs to 15 residues.

This chain uses TRBV5-6 with TRBJ2-2; TRBD2 matches 10 bases. The V segment lost 2 bases and the J segment 6 bases; nucleotides outside the gene matches: 7. The CDR3 runs to 16 residues. Per the germline V gene, CDR1 is SGHDT and CDR2 is YYEEEE. The CDR3 loop reads CASSLLAGPGAGELFF. CDR3 nucleotides: TGTGCCAGCAGCTTACTAGCGGGACCCGGTGCCGGGGAGCTGTTTTTT.

This clone has just a few counts. This sample includes further DNA sequences coding for the same CDR3. This chain joins TRBV7-9 and TRBJ1-5; unclear D gene. The CDR3 length is 13 residues. Germline V lookup: CDR1 SEHNR, CDR2 FQNEAQ (reference sequence). Trimming took off 2 bases at V and 0 bases at J, with 2 bases between the two ends. The CDR3 loop is CASSLNSNQPQHF. The CDR3 DNA sequence: TGTGCCAGCAGCTTAAATAGCAATCAGCCCCAGCATTTT.

The chain links TRBV11-2 to TRBJ1-3; 11 nucleotides match TRBD1. This CDR3 has 17 amino acids. The junction had 7 bases not matched to a gene; V was cut back by 5 bases and J by 1 base. Germline V gene sequence: CDR1 SGHAT, CDR2 FQNNGV. The DNA for the CDR3 is TGTGCCAGCAGCCTCGAGCGGGACAGGGGGTCTGGAAACACCATATATTTT. Encoded protein: CASSLERDRGSGNTIYF.

This chain links TRBV4-1 with TRBJ2-1; 7 nucleotides line up with TRBD2. This CDR3 comprises 12 residues. The junction had 10 bases not matched to a gene; V was cut back by 5 bases and J by 15 bases. Germline assignment: CDR1 MGHRA and CDR2 YSYEKL. DNA of the CDR3: TGCGCCAGCAGCGGAACGAGCGGGAACTTGTTCTTC. Its translation: CASSGTSGNLFF.

This chain uses TRBV29-1 with TRBJ2-7; 7 nucleotides agree with TRBD1. Germline CDR1 reads SQVTM; CDR2 reads ANQGSEA. V gave up 4 bases and J gave up 2 bases; unmatched junction bases: 14. CDR3 length: 16 residues. CDR3 in amino acids: CSVGGRGMLGAYEQYF. In DNA form, the CDR3 reads TGCAGCGTTGGAGGCAGGGGGATGCTAGGAGCCTACGAGCAGTACTTC.

The chain couples TRBV15 to TRBJ2-7, with 12 bases matching TRBD1. Trimming cost V 0 bases and J 9 bases; bases outside gene matches: 3. The germline gives CDR1 LNHNV, CDR2 YYDKDF (reference sequence). This CDR3 has 14 residues. CDR3 loop: CATSREGQGAWQYF. CDR3 nucleotide sequence: TGTGCCACCAGCAGAGAGGGACAGGGGGCTTGGCAGTACTTC.

The J gene is TRBJ1-5, the V gene TRBV19; tentative D call: TRBD1 (6 bases). Per the germline V gene, CDR1 is LNHDA and CDR2 is SQIVND (reference sequence). V shed 4 bases and J shed 1 base, with 11 bases lying between them. The CDR3 has 15 amino acids. The CDR3 loop is CASSTGTWSNQPQHF. Here the CDR3 DNA reads TGTGCCAGTAGTACCGGGACATGGAGCAATCAGCCCCAGCATTTT.

The rearrangement links TRBV4-1 to TRBJ1-2; D unresolved. Between the trimmed V and J ends, which lost 0 bases and 0 bases, there was a span of 17 bases. Germline-derived CDR1 and CDR2 are MGHRA and YSYEKL. The CDR3 is 18 residues long. DNA of the CDR3: TGCGCCAGCAGCCAAGATCTTAACATCGAGGAAGCTAACTATGGCTACACCTTC. It yields the protein CASSQDLNIEEANYGYTF.

The chain recombines TRBV4-1 with TRBJ2-7, with TRBD2 matching over 10 bases. Germline values: CDR1 MGHRA, CDR2 YSYEKL. The V and J ends lost 2 bases and 5 bases, in that order; junction bases with no gene match: 12. This CDR3 region has 17 residues. CDR3 DNA sequence: TGCGCCAGCAGCCAAAGCAGCGGGAGGGCATCGAGGGACGAGCAGTACTTC. Protein product: CASSQSSGRASRDEQYF.

This chain joins TRBV27 and TRBJ2-3; 12 bases map to TRBD2. After removal of 5 bases from V and 2 bases from J, the junction contained 5 bases not matched to a gene. This CDR3 is built from 16 residues. CDR1 and CDR2 from the germline V gene are MNHEY and SMNVEV (reference sequence). In DNA form, the CDR3 reads TGTGCCAGCAGTCTGACTAGCGGGAGCTTCACAGATACGCAGTATTTT. It is translated as CASSLTSGSFTDTQYF.

The chain carries TRBV5-6 and TRBJ1-3; unclear D gene. Germline CDR1 and CDR2: SGHDT and YYEEEE. Between the trimmed V and J ends, which lost 2 bases and 0 bases, there was a span of 6 bases. This CDR3 has 14 residues. CDR3 sequence reads: CASSFRDSGNTIYF. CDR3 in DNA: TGTGCCAGCAGCTTCCGAGACTCTGGAAACACCATATATTTT.

The chain couples TRBV7-9 to TRBJ2-1; 9 bases match TRBD1. The CDR3 runs to 15 residues. Per germline, CDR1 SEHNR and CDR2 FQNEAQ (reference sequence). V was clipped by 5 bases and J by 7 bases; unmatched bases: 9. Here the CDR3 reads CASSLGTGIWNEQFF. As DNA, the CDR3 is TGTGCCAGCAGCCTCGGGACAGGGATTTGGAATGAGCAGTTCTTC.

J is TRBJ1-2 and V is TRBV7-9; D is undetermined. The V end lost 5 bases, the J end lost 4 bases, and 8 bases lay between the germline ends. The CDR3 contains 12 residues. CDR1 is SEHNR, CDR2 FQNEAQ, per germline (reference sequence). CDR3 DNA: TGTGCCAGCAGCCCCCGGAGCTATGGCTACACCTTC. This encodes CASSPRSYGYTF.

The gene calls are TRBV9 and TRBJ1-2; tentative D call: TRBD1 (6 bases). V lost 3 bases, J lost 4 bases, and 13 bases lay in between. There are 14 residues in the CDR3. Germline CDR1 and CDR2: SGDLS and YYNGEE. The CDR3, as DNA: TGTGCCAGCAGCGAGGGGGGAGAGGGCTATGGCTACACCTTC. It specifies CASSEGGEGYGYTF. Combining the CDR3 with reference TRBV9 and TRBJ1-2 gives the whole variable domain DSGVTQTPKHLITATGQRVTLRCSPRSGDLSVYWYQQSLDQGLQFLIQYYNGEERAKGNILERFSAQQFPDLHSELNLSSLELGDSALYFCASSEGGEGYGYTFGSGTRLTVV.

Of note for this clone: At the DNA level, this CDR3 is encoded by other sequences in the same sample as well. The rearrangement uses TRBV29-1 and TRBJ2-7; tentative D call: TRBD1 (7 bases). Per germline, CDR1 SQVTM and CDR2 ANQGSEA. The CDR3 is 12 amino acids. With 5 bases removed from V and 4 bases from J, the gap between germline ends came to 12 bases. CDR3 amino acids: CSVRTGGYEQYF. Written as DNA, the CDR3 is TGCAGCGTTCGGACAGGAGGGTACGAGCAGTACTTC.

Worth noting for this clone: The sample holds other DNA sequences that translate to the same CDR3. The chain employs TRBV5-6 and TRBJ2-7, with 7 bases matching TRBD1. Germline loops: CDR1 SGHDT, CDR2 YYEEEE. Germline trimming cut 0 bases from V and 5 bases from J; bases unmatched to any gene: 5. The CDR3 consists of 14 residues. As DNA, the CDR3 is TGTGCCAGCAGCTTGGGACAGGGTAGAGACGAGCAGTACTTC. Translation gives CASSLGQGRDEQYF.

The gene calls are TRBV4-1 and TRBJ2-1; 7 bases are shared with TRBD2. This CDR3 has 15 residues. The junction had 11 bases not matched to a gene; V was cut back by 0 bases and J by 12 bases. In germline, CDR1 is MGHRA, CDR2 YSYEKL. CDR3 DNA sequence: TGCGCCAGCAGCCAAGACCTACCCACTAGCGTCAGGCAGTTCTTC. It translates to CASSQDLPTSVRQFF.

This chain joins TRBV11-2 and TRBJ2-1; 7 bases align to TRBD1. CDR3 length equals 15 residues. V gave up 1 base and J gave up 2 bases; unmatched junction bases: 2. The V gene's germline CDR1 is SGHAT and CDR2 FQNNGV. The CDR3 DNA follows: TGTGCCAGCAGCTTAGCCCAGGGGGCCTACAATGAGCAGTTCTTC. As protein: CASSLAQGAYNEQFF.

The chain employs TRBV5-1 and TRBJ2-5, with a tentative D call TRBD2 (6 bases). CDR1 is SGHRS and CDR2 is YFSETQ in the germline V gene. V was clipped by 0 bases and J by 5 bases, with 14 bases between them. The CDR3 consists of 15 residues. As DNA, the CDR3 is TGCGCCAGCAGCTTGGGGGACTCCTTGAGGGAGACCCAGTACTTC. This encodes CASSLGDSLRETQYF.

The chain joins TRBV5-5 to TRBJ2-7; no firm D call. This CDR3 is 16 amino acids long. Trimming cost V 3 bases and J 3 bases, with 19 bases left between them. Germline CDR1 reads SGHKS; CDR2 reads YYEKEE (reference sequence). In nucleotides, the CDR3 is TGTGCCAGCAGCTCGTACTTAGGAGATGCCATCTACGAGCAGTACTTC. Amino acids: CASSSYLGDAIYEQYF.

J is TRBJ2-1 and V is TRBV11-2; a possible D gene is TRBD2 (6 bases). The CDR3 has 16 residues. V shed 5 bases and J shed 0 bases, with 14 bases lying between them. In germline, CDR1 is SGHAT, CDR2 FQNNGV. CDR3 amino acids: CASSGQRGNSYNEQFF. The CDR3 DNA is TGTGCCAGCAGCGGGCAACGGGGGAACTCCTACAATGAGCAGTTCTTC.